A selection of T cell receptor beta chains follows, all from one sample in a study of OX40 agonist ivuxolimab in advanced cancers. Profiled with immunoSEQ multiplex PCR; TCRdb holds only in-frame clones, not every one. Here the sample spans about 68,000 clones, roughly 84% being singletons. The sample in question was CD4+ or CD8+ T cells sorted from blood, obtained in a trial of the OX40 agonist ivuxolimab. The receptors derive from an adult with an advanced solid tumor such as melanoma, head and neck, liver or kidney cancer. Both conserved end residues are part of each CDR3. Clone size is shown for a subset of rows, as once, few, many or a class of expanded clone.

clone_size j_call v_call cdr3_aa
. TRBJ2-3 TRBV5-1 CASSGGIGVDDTQYF
. TRBJ1-2 TRBV5-1 CASSATTGNYGYTF
. TRBJ1-5 TRBV30 CAWSQGWDREDQPQHF
. TRBJ2-2 TRBV5-1 CASGAGHNTGELFF
. TRBJ2-3 TRBV11-2 CASSQWRSDTQYF
. TRBJ2-7 TRBV30 CAWSVEPPYEQYF
. . TRBV6-5 CASRKAGQGHEQYF
. TRBJ1-5 TRBV2 CASSDDRGQPQHF
. TRBJ2-7 TRBV5-1 CASSPGQKLYEQYF
. TRBJ2-7 TRBV2 CASILADHHEQYF
. TRBJ2-5 TRBV7-6 CASSLTPRGGDETQYF
. TRBJ1-1 TRBV10-3 CAISEPNTGDSEAFF
once TRBJ1-4 TRBV7-2 CASSPPGNEKLFF
few TRBJ1-1 TRBV19 CASSISANTEAFF
. TRBJ2-3 TRBV27 CASSLSRSTDTQYF
. TRBJ2-3 TRBV9 CASSVVEGRLKTDTQYF
. TRBJ2-1 TRBV6-1 CASSEGGTSGFF
. TRBJ2-5 TRBV7-6 CASSALGLQETQYF
. TRBJ1-1 TRBV12-5 CASGLDRGGMNTEAFF
once TRBJ2-5 TRBV4-2 CASSQGGGGGETETQYF
. TRBJ2-1 TRBV5-1 CASSLEGASGIDEQFF
. TRBJ2-1 TRBV5-5 CASSLAAQNEQFF
. TRBJ1-1 TRBV27 CASSLTGLYTEAFF